The 27 T cell receptor beta chains below come from one sample, sequenced in a study of T cells in women clearing cervical HPV infection. Assay: immunoSEQ multiplex PCR; the TCRdb copy retains only in-frame clones and omits some. The sample totals tens of thousands of clones. The sequencing input was blood buffy coat. The receptor source for this set is a woman between 18 and 70 years old with a cervical HPV16 infection that either progressed to CIN3+ or cleared (not recorded which).

About this clone: The read terminates 3 residues ahead of where the CDR3 ends, so the germline J gene completes it. This chain connects TRBV7-2 to TRBJ2-4; D call uncertain. The CDR3 consists of 12 residues. Germline lookup yields CDR1 SGHTA and CDR2 FQGNSA. The part of the CDR3 DNA that was read is TGTGCCAGCAGCCCCCGTAAAGACTTT. It translates to CASSPRKDF. Given in full, the CDR3 is CASSPRKDFQYF.

Note on this clone: The read is 3 residues too short to cover the CDR3 end, so that end is filled in from the germline J gene. This chain uses TRBV7-9 with TRBJ1-1; possibly TRBD1 for D (5 bases). CDR3 size: 15 residues. CDR1 and CDR2 from the germline V gene are SEHNR and FQNEAQ (reference sequence). The DNA read from the CDR3 is TGTGCCAGCAGCTCTAGCCGGGACTACCAAGAGACA. This sequence encodes CASSSSRDYQET. The CDR3 in full is CASSSSRDYQETAFF.

Turning to this clone: The read stops 3 residues short of the end of the CDR3; the missing end is completed from the germline J gene. The chain links TRBV4-1 to TRBJ2-2; 8 bases are a match to TRBD1. The CDR3 is 14 amino acids. The germline V gene encodes CDR1 MGHRA and CDR2 YSYEKL. V was pared by 5 bases and J by 1 base, with 0 bases of the junction left unmatched. This CDR3 is CASSDRGNTGELFF. CDR3 DNA (partial): TGCGCCAGCAGCGACAGGGGGAACACCGGGGAG.

For this clone: The read comes to an end 3 residues before the CDR3 does, leaving the germline J gene to fill in the end. This rearrangement joins TRBV28 to TRBJ2-7; D may be TRBD2 (5 bases). Germline V CDR1 and CDR2: MDHEN, SYDVKM. Between the trimmed V and J ends, which lost 4 bases and 0 bases, there was a span of 16 bases. The CDR3 has 16 amino acids. The DNA read from the CDR3 is TGTGCCAGCAGTTCCAACATCGGACTGACCTCCTACGAG. This codes for CASSSNIGLTSYE. The whole CDR3 region reads CASSSNIGLTSYEQYF.

Of note for this clone: The CDR3 extends 3 residues past the end of the read, so its final part is completed from the germline J gene. The chain is built from TRBV7-4 and TRBJ2-2; tentatively, D is TRBD2 (6 bases). The CDR3 has 14 amino acids. Germline-derived CDR1 and CDR2 are SGHVT and SQSDAQ. This CDR3 is CARDWSSYNSPLFF. CDR3 DNA, as far as it was read: TGTGCCCGGGACTGGAGCTCCTATAATTCACCG.

Comments on this clone: The read is 3 residues too short to cover the CDR3 end, so that end is filled in from the germline J gene. V and J are TRBV5-1 and TRBJ1-6; D not certain. Trimming took off 1 base at V and 3 bases at J, with 8 bases between the two ends. Germline CDR1 SGHRS, CDR2 YFSETQ. The CDR3 loop spans 15 amino acids. The CDR3 region is CASSLPGDYNSPLHF. The covered CDR3 bases are TGCGCCAGCAGCTTGCCAGGCGACTATAATTCACCC.

In terms of frequency, this clone is medium-sized. The read ends 3 residues shy of where the CDR3 ends; the end is completed using the germline J gene. Additional DNA sequences in this sample encode the identical CDR3. The chain recombines TRBV7-3 with TRBJ2-3, with 10 bases matching TRBD2. J gave up 3 bases and V 5 bases, and 5 bases lay outside the gene matches. CDR1 and CDR2 (germline): SGHTA, FQGTGA. This CDR3 spans 15 amino acids. The CDR3 bases that were read are TGTGCCAGCAGCCGCCTTAGCGGGGGGACAGATACG. It yields the protein CASSRLSGGTDT. The CDR3 reads in full as CASSRLSGGTDTQYF. The variable domain in full, with the rest retrieved from reference TRBV7-3 and TRBJ2-3, is GAGVSQTPSNKVTEKGKYVELRCDPISGHTALYWYRQSLGQGPEFLIYFQGTGAADDSGLPNDRFFAVRPEGSVSTLKIQRTERGDSAVYLCASSRLSGGTDTQYFGPGTRLTVL.

As for this clone: The read falls 3 residues short of the CDR3 end, and the missing part is taken from the germline J gene. This chain connects TRBV5-1 to TRBJ2-2; TRBD1 is a possible D gene (5 bases). The CDR3 has 14 amino acids. Trimming stripped 2 bases from V and 1 base from J, with 6 bases between. In germline, CDR1 is SGHRS, CDR2 YFSETQ. The CDR3 protein is CASSFQGNTGELFF. The part of the CDR3 DNA that was read is TGCGCCAGCAGCTTCCAGGGGAACACCGGGGAG.

The CDR3: CASSPTQGLGQPQYF. CDR3 DNA (partial): TGTGCCAGCTCACCTACACAGGGACTAGGTCAGCCG. This chain uses TRBV18 with TRBJ2-3, with 8 bases that match TRBD2. The read comes to an end 3 residues before the CDR3 does, leaving the germline J gene to fill in the end. Germline CDR1 reads KGHSH; CDR2 reads LQKENI. The CDR3 totals 15 residues. Full variable domain (outside the CDR3, taken from reference TRBV18 and TRBJ2-3): NAGVMQNPRHLVRRRGQEARLRCSPMKGHSHVYWYRQLPEEGLKFMVYLQKENIIDESGMPKERFSAEFPKEGPSILRIQQVVRGDSAAYFCASSPTQGLGQPQYFGPGTRLTVL.

In the case of this clone: The CDR3 extends 3 residues past the end of the read, so its final part is completed from the germline J gene. The V and J genes are TRBV5-6 and TRBJ2-4, with D possibly being TRBD1 (6 bases). Germline V gene data show CDR1 as SGHDT and CDR2 as YYEEEE. This CDR3 spans 15 amino acids. Partial CDR3 DNA: TGTGCCAGCACTTCTTCTACAGGGCGTAATCAGCCT. Its protein product is CASTSSTGRNQP. The full CDR3 protein reads CASTSSTGRNQPQYF.

Details on this clone: Read coverage stops 3 residues before the CDR3 terminus; the germline J gene supplies the remainder. V and J are TRBV7-8 and TRBJ2-1; TRBD2 is a possible D gene (6 bases). CDR3 length equals 14 residues. The ends were cut back, 4 bases at V and 7 bases at J, with 14 bases in the middle. The germline gives CDR1 SGHVS, CDR2 FQNEAQ. CDR3 in amino acids: CASSSRLVQNEQFF. Incomplete CDR3 DNA: TGTGCCAGCAGCTCGAGACTAGTTCAAAATGAG.

Details on this clone: Within the sample, other DNA sequences also encode this same CDR3. Partial CDR3 DNA: TGTGCCTGGAGTGTACTCCGGACAGGGGGCTATGGC. It specifies CAWSVLRTGGYG. The whole CDR3 sequence reads CAWSVLRTGGYGYTF. This sequence joins TRBV30 and TRBJ1-2; 10 nucleotides agree with TRBD1. The CDR3 goes on 3 residues after the read ends, and that part is filled in from the germline J gene. J was trimmed by 4 bases and V by 0 bases; bases with no gene match: 5. The length of the CDR3 is 15 residues. From germline, CDR1 is GTSNPN and CDR2 SVGIG (reference sequence).

Note on this clone: The read stops 3 residues short of the end of the CDR3; the missing end is completed from the germline J gene. V usage is TRBV19 and J usage is TRBJ2-4, with TRBD2 matching over 7 bases. This CDR3 is built from 18 residues. Looked up from germline, CDR1 is LNHDA and CDR2 is SQIVND (reference sequence). Germline trimming cut 7 bases from V and 0 bases from J; bases unmatched to any gene: 15. CDR3 protein: CASTRRRASGLAKNIQYF. CDR3 DNA, as far as it was read: TGTGCCAGTACCCGAAGGCGGGCTAGCGGACTAGCCAAAAACATT.

Remarks on this clone: The read stops 3 residues short of the end of the CDR3; the missing end is completed from the germline J gene. The chain combines TRBV2 with TRBJ2-1, with 9 bases that match TRBD2. Looked up from germline, CDR1 is SNHLY and CDR2 is FYNNEI. J was trimmed by 6 bases and V by 8 bases; bases with no gene match: 8. The CDR3 contains 14 residues. The CDR3 reads CASAPLLAGNEQFF. The DNA read from the CDR3 is TGTGCCAGCGCCCCACTACTAGCGGGCAATGAG.

As regards this clone: The CDR3 is cut off 3 residues early in the read; its end comes from the germline J gene. V usage is TRBV7-6 and J usage is TRBJ1-6; D perhaps matches TRBD1 (6 bases). The CDR3 spans 14 residues. Germline CDR1 SGHVS, CDR2 FNYEAQ. The V end was cut by 4 bases, the J end by 7 bases, with 11 bases between. This CDR3 reads CASSSGHRNSPLHF. CDR3 bases read: TGTGCCAGCAGCTCGGGACACAGGAATTCACCC.

As to this clone: The CDR3 end is not reached by the read, which stops 3 residues before it; the germline J gene fills it in. The rearrangement joins TRBV2 to TRBJ2-2, with 9 nucleotides matching TRBD2. The length of the CDR3 is 15 residues. V gave up 6 bases and J gave up 4 bases; unmatched junction bases: 6. Germline V lookup: CDR1 SNHLY, CDR2 FYNNEI. CDR3 in amino acids: CASRPATSGTGELFF. The sequenced CDR3 bases are TGTGCCAGCAGGCCGGCGACTAGCGGCACCGGGGAG.

On this clone itself: The read falls 3 residues short of the CDR3 end, and the missing part is taken from the germline J gene. The J gene is TRBJ2-3, the V gene TRBV7-3, with 10 bases matching TRBD1. The V gene's germline CDR1 is SGHTA and CDR2 FQGTGA. The CDR3 covers 15 residues. CDR3 sequence reads: CASSRDRGPQETQYF. Partial CDR3 DNA: TGTGCCAGCAGCCGAGACAGGGGGCCACAAGAGACG.

As for this clone: The read falls 3 residues short of the CDR3 end, and the missing part is taken from the germline J gene. The chain joins TRBV18 to TRBJ1-4; D is uncertain. Germline lookup yields CDR1 KGHSH and CDR2 LQKENI. There are 14 residues in the CDR3. Between the trimmed V and J ends, which lost 6 bases and 5 bases, there was a span of 13 bases. CDR3 DNA, as far as it was read: TGTGCCAGCTCTCCCTCCCCAGTGAATGAAAAA. Translating it yields CASSPSPVNEK. The whole CDR3 protein is CASSPSPVNEKLFF. The full variable domain, rest sourced from reference TRBV18 and TRBJ1-4, is NAGVMQNPRHLVRRRGQEARLRCSPMKGHSHVYWYRQLPEEGLKFMVYLQKENIIDESGMPKERFSAEFPKEGPSILRIQQVVRGDSAAYFCASSPSPVNEKLFFGSGTQLSVL.

As regards this clone: The DNA ends 3 residues before the CDR3 does, and the rest of the CDR3 is filled in from the germline J gene. V is TRBV5-5 and J is TRBJ2-7; D not certain. CDR3 size: 15 residues. Germline assignment: CDR1 SGHKS and CDR2 YYEKEE (reference sequence). V was clipped by 3 bases and J by 1 base, with 14 bases between them. The sequenced CDR3 bases are TGTGCCAGCAGCTCCGAACCCTACGGGTCCTACGAG. As protein: CASSSEPYGSYE. The CDR3, in full, reads CASSSEPYGSYEQYF.

In the case of this clone: The read stops 3 residues short of the end of the CDR3; the missing end is completed from the germline J gene. V usage is TRBV18 and J usage is TRBJ1-1; TRBD1 matches 8 bases. Germline CDR1 reads KGHSH; CDR2 reads LQKENI. The CDR3 spans 13 residues. The CDR3 bases that were read are TGTGCCAGCTCTCCCGGGACAGGTTTGGAG. Amino acid sequence: CASSPGTGLE. The entire CDR3 reads CASSPGTGLEAFF.

On this clone: The missing CDR3 end, 3 residues past where the read stops, is filled in from the germline J gene. The chain couples TRBV5-1 to TRBJ2-2; 10 bases map to TRBD1. The V segment lost 4 bases and the J segment 4 bases; nucleotides outside the gene matches: 7. Germline CDR1 reads SGHRS; CDR2 reads YFSETQ. The CDR3 consists of 16 residues. CDR3 DNA, as far as it was read: TGCGCCAGCAGCAGAGACAGGGGGCGCGGCACCGGGGAG. The encoded protein is CASSRDRGRGTGE. The CDR3, in full, reads CASSRDRGRGTGELFF.

Of note for this clone: The CDR3 end falls 3 residues outside the read, so it is completed with the germline J gene. This chain links TRBV5-1 with TRBJ1-2; 7 positions match TRBD1. CDR3 size: 13 residues. The V gene end was trimmed by 3 bases and the J gene end by 6 bases; junction bases not matched to a gene: 5. Germline V gives CDR1 SGHRS, CDR2 YFSETQ. Partial CDR3 DNA: TGCGCCAGCAGCTCCTTTACAGGGGATGGC. Translated, it gives CASSSFTGDG. The entire CDR3 protein reads CASSSFTGDGYTF.

As concerns this clone: The read ends 3 residues before the CDR3 terminus; that terminus is restored from the germline J gene. The genes are TRBV2 and TRBJ2-1, with D tentatively TRBD2 (6 bases). The CDR3 is made up of 13 amino acids. Germline CDR1 is SNHLY and CDR2 is FYNNEI. V was shortened by 9 bases and J by 1 base, with 10 bases between the two germline ends. The part of the CDR3 DNA that was read is TGTGCCAGTACGGGGGATTCCTACAATGAG. Translated, it gives CASTGDSYNE. The entire CDR3 protein reads CASTGDSYNEQFF.

In the case of this clone: Read data end 3 residues before the CDR3 end; the end is taken from the germline J gene. The chain uses TRBV7-3 and TRBJ2-5; 13 bases agree with TRBD2. The ends lost 6 bases at V and 3 bases at J; junction bases unmatched: 4. Germline V lookup: CDR1 SGHTA, CDR2 FQGTGA. CDR3 size: 15 residues. The DNA read from the CDR3 is TGTGCCAGCAGGTGGACTAGCGGGGGCGAAGAGACC. Translated: CASRWTSGGEET. The whole CDR3 reads CASRWTSGGEETQYF.

Concerning this clone itself: The read comes to an end 3 residues before the CDR3 does, leaving the germline J gene to fill in the end. The chain is built from TRBV20-1 and TRBJ2-7; D possibly corresponds to TRBD2 (5 bases). V gave up 1 base and J gave up 3 bases, with 10 bases separating them. Germline CDR1 DFQATT, CDR2 SNEGSKA (reference sequence). This CDR3 has 13 amino acids. CDR3 in amino acids: CSARGTRDYEQYF. Partial CDR3 DNA: TGCAGTGCTAGAGGGACTCGTGACTACGAG.

Concerning this clone: The CDR3 is cut off 3 residues early in the read; its end comes from the germline J gene. Other DNA variants within this sample encode the same CDR3. The chain couples TRBV14 to TRBJ1-3; 8 nucleotides align to TRBD1. Germline V CDR1 and CDR2: SGHDN, FVKESK. V lost 4 bases and J lost 3; bases outside the gene matches: 2. The CDR3 spans 14 residues. The CDR3 loop reads CASSRTGSGNTIYF. CDR3 DNA, as far as it was read: TGTGCCAGCAGCCGGACAGGGAGTGGAAACACC. Together with reference TRBV14 and TRBJ1-3, the CDR3 gives the full variable domain: EAGVTQFPSHSVIEKGQTVTLRCDPISGHDNLYWYRRVMGKEIKFLLHFVKESKQDESGMPNNRFLAERTGGTYSTLKVQPAELEDSGVYFCASSRTGSGNTIYFGEGSWLTVV.

Turning to this clone: The read stops 3 residues short of the end of the CDR3; the missing end is completed from the germline J gene. V gene TRBV7-6 combines with J gene TRBJ1-1; possible D gene TRBD1, 6 bases. Germline CDR1 SGHVS, CDR2 FNYEAQ. CDR3 length: 14 residues. Trimming cost V 6 bases and J 4 bases, with 15 bases left between them. The sequenced part of the CDR3 DNA is TGTGCCAGCAGTCTCAGGAGGGGGAGCACTGAA. It translates to CASSLRRGSTE. The full-length CDR3 reads as CASSLRRGSTEAFF.